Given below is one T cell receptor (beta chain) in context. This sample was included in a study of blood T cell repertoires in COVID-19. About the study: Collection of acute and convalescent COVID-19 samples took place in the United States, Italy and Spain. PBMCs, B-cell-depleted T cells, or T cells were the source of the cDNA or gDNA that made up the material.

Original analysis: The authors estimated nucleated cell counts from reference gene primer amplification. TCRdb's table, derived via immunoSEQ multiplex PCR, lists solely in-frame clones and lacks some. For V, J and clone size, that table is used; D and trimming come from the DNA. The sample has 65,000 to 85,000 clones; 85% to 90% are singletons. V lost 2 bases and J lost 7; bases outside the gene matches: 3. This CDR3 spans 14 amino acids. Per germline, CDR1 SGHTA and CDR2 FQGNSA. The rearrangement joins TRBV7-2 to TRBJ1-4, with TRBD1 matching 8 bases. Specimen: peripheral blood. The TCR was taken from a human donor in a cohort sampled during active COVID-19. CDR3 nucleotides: TGTGCCAGCAGCTTATCCAGGGGGCTTGAAAAACTGTTTTTT. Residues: CASSLSRGLEKLFF.